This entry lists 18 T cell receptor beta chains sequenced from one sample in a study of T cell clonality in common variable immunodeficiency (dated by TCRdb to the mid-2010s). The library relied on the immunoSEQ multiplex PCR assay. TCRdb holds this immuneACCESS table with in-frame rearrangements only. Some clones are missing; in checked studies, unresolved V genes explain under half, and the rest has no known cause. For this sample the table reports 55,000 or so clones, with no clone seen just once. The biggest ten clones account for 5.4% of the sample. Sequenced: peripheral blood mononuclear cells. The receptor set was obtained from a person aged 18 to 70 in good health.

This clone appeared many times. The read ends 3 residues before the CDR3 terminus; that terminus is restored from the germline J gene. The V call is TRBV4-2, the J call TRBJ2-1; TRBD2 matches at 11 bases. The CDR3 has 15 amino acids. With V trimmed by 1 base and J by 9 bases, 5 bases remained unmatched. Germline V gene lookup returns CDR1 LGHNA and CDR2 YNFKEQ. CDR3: CASSQGTSGSSEQFF. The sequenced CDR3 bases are TGTGCCAGCAGCCAAGGCACTAGCGGGAGTTCTGAG.

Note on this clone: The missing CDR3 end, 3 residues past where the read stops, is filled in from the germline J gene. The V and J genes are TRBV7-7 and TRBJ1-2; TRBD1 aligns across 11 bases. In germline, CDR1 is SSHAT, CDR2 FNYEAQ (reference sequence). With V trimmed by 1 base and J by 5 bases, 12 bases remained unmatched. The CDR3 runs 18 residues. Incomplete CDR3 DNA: TGTGCCAGCAGCTTAGGGTTAGGGGGACAGGGGGAAGAATATGGC. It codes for CASSLGLGGQGEEYG. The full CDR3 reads CASSLGLGGQGEEYGYTF.

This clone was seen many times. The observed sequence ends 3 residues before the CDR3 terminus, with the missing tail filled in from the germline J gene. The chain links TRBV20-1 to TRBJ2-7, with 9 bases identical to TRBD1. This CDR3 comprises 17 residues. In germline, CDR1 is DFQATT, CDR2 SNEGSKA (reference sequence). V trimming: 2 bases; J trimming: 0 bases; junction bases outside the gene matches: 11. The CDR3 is CSARPLMRDRVSYEQYF. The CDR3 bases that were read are TGCAGTGCTAGACCGTTGATGCGGGACAGGGTCTCCTACGAG.

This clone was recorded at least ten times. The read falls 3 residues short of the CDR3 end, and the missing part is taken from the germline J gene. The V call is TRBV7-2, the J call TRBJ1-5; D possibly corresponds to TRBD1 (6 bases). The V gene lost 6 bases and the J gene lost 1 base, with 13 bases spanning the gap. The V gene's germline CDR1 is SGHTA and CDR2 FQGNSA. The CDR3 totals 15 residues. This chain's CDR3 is CASRQDSWSNQPQHF. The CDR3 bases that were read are TGTGCCAGCAGACAGGACAGTTGGAGCAATCAGCCC.

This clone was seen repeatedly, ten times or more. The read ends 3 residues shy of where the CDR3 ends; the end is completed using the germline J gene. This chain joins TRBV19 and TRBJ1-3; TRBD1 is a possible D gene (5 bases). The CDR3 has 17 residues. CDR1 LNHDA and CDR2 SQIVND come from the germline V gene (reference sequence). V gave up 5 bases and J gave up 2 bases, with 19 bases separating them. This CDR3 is CASSLLRGGATGNTIYF. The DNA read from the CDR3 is TGTGCCAGTAGTCTCCTCCGGGGGGGTGCCACTGGAAACACC.

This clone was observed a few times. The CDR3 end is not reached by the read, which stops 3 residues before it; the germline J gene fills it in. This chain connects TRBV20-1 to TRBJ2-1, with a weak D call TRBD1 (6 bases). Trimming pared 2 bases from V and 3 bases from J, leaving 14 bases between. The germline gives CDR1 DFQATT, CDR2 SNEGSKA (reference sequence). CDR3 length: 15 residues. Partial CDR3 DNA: TGCAGTGCTAGAAGGGCAGGGGCCCGCTACAATGAG. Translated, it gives CSARRAGARYNE. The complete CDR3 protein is CSARRAGARYNEQFF.

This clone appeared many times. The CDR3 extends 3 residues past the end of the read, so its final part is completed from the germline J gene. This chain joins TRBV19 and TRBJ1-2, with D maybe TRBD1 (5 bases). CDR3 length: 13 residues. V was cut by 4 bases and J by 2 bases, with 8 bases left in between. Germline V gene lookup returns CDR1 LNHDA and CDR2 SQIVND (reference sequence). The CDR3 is CASSKGYNYGYTF. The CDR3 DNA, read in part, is TGTGCCAGTAGTAAGGGGTACAACTATGGC.

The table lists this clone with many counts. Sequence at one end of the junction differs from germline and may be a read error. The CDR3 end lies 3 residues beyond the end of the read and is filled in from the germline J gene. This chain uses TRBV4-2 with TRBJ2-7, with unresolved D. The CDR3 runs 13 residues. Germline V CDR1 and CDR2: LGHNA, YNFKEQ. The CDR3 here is CASSQGSSYEQYF. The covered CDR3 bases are TGCGCCAGCAGCCAAGGCAGCTCCTACGAG.

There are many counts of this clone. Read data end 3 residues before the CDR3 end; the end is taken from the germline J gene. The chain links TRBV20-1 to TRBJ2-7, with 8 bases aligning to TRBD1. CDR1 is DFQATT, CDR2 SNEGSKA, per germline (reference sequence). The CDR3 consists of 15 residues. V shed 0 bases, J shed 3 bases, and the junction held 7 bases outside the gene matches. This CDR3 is CSARDQGAGGYEQYF. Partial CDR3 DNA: TGCAGTGCTAGAGATCAGGGGGCAGGGGGCTACGAG.

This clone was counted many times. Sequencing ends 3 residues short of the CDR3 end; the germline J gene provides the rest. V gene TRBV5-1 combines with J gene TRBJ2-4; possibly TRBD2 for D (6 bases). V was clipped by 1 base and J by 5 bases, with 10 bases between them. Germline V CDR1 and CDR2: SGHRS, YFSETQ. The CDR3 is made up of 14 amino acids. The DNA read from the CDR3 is TGCGCCAGCAGCTTGAGTAGCGGAGAAAACATT. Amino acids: CASSLSSGENI. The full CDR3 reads CASSLSSGENIQYF.

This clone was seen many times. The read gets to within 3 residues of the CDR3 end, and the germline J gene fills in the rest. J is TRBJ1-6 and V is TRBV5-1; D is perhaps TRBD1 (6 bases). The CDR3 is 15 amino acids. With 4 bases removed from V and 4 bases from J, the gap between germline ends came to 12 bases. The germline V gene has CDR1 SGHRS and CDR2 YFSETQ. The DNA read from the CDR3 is TGCGCCAGCAGCCAACAGGGCTTTTATAATTCACCC. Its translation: CASSQQGFYNSP. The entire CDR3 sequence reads CASSQQGFYNSPLHF. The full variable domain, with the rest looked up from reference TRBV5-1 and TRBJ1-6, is KAGVTQTPRYLIKTRGQQVTLSCSPISGHRSVSWYQQTPGQGLQFLFEYFSETQRNKGNFPGRFSGRQFSNSRSEMNVSTLELGDSALYLCASSQQGFYNSPLHFGNGTRLTVT.

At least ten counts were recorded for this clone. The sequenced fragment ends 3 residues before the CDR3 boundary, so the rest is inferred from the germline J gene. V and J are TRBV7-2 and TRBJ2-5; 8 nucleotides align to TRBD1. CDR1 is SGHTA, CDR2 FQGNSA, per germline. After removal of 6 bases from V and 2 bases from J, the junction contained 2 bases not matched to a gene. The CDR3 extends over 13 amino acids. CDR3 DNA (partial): TGTGCCAGCAGATGGGACAGGCAAGAGACC. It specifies CASRWDRQET. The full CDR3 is CASRWDRQETQYF.

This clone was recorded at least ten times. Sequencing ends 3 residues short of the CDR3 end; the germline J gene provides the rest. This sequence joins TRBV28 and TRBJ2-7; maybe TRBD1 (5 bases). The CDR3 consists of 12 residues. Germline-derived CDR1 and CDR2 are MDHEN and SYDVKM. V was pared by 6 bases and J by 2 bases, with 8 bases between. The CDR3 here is CASRKTAYEQYF. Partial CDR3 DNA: TGTGCCAGCAGAAAGACAGCCTACGAG.

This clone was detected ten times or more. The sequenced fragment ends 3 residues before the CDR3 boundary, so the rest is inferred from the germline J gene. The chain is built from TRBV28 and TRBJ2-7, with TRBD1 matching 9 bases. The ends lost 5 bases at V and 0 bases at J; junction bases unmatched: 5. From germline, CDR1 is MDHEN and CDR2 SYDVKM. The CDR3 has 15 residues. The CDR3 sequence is CASSAGTGLSYEQYF. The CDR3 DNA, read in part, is TGTGCCAGCAGTGCCGGGACAGGGCTCTCCTACGAG.

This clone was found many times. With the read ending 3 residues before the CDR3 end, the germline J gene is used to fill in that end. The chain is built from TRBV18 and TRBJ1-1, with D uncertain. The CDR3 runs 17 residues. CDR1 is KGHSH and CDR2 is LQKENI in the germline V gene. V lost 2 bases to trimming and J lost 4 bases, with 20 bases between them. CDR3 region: CASSPANAALAVTEAFF. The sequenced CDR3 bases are TGTGCCAGCTCACCAGCGAACGCGGCATTGGCCGTCACTGAA. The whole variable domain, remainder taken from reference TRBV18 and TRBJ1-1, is NAGVMQNPRHLVRRRGQEARLRCSPMKGHSHVYWYRQLPEEGLKFMVYLQKENIIDESGMPKERFSAEFPKEGPSILRIQQVVRGDSAAYFCASSPANAALAVTEAFFGQGTRLTVV.

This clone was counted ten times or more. CDR3 DNA (partial): TGTGCTAGTGGTTTGGTAGGGGCAGGGATGGGAAATCAGCCC. Amino acids: CASGLVGAGMGNQP. In full, the CDR3 reads CASGLVGAGMGNQPQHF. The chain joins TRBV12-5 to TRBJ1-5; D may be TRBD1 (5 bases). The CDR3 extends 3 residues past the end of the read, so its final part is completed from the germline J gene. The V gene lost 0 bases and the J gene lost 4 bases, with 16 bases spanning the gap. The CDR3 extends over 17 amino acids. From germline, CDR1 is LGHNT and CDR2 FRNRAP.

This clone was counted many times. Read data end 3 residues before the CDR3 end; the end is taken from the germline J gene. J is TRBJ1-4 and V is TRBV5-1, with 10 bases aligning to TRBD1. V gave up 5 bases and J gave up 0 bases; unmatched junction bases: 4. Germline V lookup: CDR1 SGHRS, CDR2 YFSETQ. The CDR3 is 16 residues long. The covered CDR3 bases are TGCGCCAGCAGTTTTGGGACAGGGGCAACTAATGAAAAA. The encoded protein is CASSFGTGATNEK. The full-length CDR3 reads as CASSFGTGATNEKLFF.

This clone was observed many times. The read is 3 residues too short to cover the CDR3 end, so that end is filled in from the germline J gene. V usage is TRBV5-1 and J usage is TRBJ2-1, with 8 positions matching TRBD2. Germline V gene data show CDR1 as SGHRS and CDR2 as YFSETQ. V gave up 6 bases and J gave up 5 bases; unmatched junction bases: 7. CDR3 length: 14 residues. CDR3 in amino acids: CASNTGLVNNEQFF. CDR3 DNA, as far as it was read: TGCGCCAGCAATACGGGACTAGTTAACAATGAG.